The source of this T cell receptor (beta chain) is a study of human T cells and chemical hapten exposure. Study-level findings and limits: There was no change with DPC sensitization in TCRs above 1 in 1000 frequency. Clustering by CDR3 similarity yielded significantly more large clusters from expanded TCRs than controls.

At least ten counts were recorded for this clonotype. Its antigen is undetermined. Time point: pre-sensitization, week 0. As to treatment: therapeutic diphenylcyclopropenone sensitization with weekly scalp DPC. Only after blood had been drawn was each patch test applied. A single record per CDR3 protein comes from TCRdb applying MiXCR to the RACE reads. The sample lists approximately 52,000 distinct CDR3 sequences, roughly 8.8% occurring once. The material sequenced was whole blood, taken in connection with sensitization to the hapten diphenylcyclopropenone (DPC). The TCR was taken from a woman in her thirties or forties with alopecia areata. Some clones in this sample may be carry-over from other donors' samples.

CDR3: CSAGWTGQETQYF. Written as DNA, the CDR3 is TGCAGTGCTGGGTGGACAGGGCAAGAGACCCAGTACTTC. V usage is TRBV20-1 and J usage is TRBJ2-5; 8 bases are shared with TRBD1. The CDR3 has 13 amino acids. Germline-derived CDR1 and CDR2 are DFQATT and SNEGSKA (reference sequence). Trimming at V came to 5 bases and at J to 2 bases, leaving 4 bases not matched to a gene.